This T cell receptor (beta chain) was obtained from a study of OX40 agonist ivuxolimab in advanced cancers. V was cut by 2 bases and J by 9 bases, with 14 bases left in between. This CDR3 has 15 amino acids. Germline CDR1 MNHEY, CDR2 SVGAGI. Study-level points and caveats: Expanded clones were, on average, more numerous among CD8+ T cells than CD4+.

With respect to this clone: Its antigen remains unidentified.

A history of autoimmune disease or systemic immunosuppression excluded patients. Assay used: immunoSEQ multiplex PCR; TCRdb lists only in-frame clones, some missing. This sample has about 28,000 clones, with around nine tenths found just once. The chain combines TRBV6-5 with TRBJ1-6; a possible D gene is TRBD1 (6 bases). The TCR originated in an adult with an advanced solid tumor such as melanoma, head and neck, liver or kidney cancer. The material was CD4+ or CD8+ T cells sorted from blood, obtained in a trial of the OX40 agonist ivuxolimab. The CDR3 coding sequence is TGTGCCAGCAGTTACAGCACAGGGTACGGTTCACCCCTCCACTTT. Translated, it gives CASSYSTGYGSPLHF.